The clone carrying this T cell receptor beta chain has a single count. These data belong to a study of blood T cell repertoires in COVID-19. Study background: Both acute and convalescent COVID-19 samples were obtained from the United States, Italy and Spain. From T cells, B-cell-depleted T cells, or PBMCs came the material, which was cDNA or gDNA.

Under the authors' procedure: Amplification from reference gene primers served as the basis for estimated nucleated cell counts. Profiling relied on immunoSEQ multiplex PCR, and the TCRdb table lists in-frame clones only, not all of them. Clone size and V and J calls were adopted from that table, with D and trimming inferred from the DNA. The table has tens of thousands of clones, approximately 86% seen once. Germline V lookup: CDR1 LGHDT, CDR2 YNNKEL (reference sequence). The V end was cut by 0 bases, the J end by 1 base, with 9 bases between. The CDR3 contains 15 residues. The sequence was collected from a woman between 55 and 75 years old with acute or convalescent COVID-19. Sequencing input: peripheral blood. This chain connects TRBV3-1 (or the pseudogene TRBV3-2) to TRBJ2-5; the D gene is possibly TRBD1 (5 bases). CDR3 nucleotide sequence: TGTGCCAGCAGCCAAGATTGGGGCAGCCAAGAGACCCAGTACTTC. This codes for CASSQDWGSQETQYF.